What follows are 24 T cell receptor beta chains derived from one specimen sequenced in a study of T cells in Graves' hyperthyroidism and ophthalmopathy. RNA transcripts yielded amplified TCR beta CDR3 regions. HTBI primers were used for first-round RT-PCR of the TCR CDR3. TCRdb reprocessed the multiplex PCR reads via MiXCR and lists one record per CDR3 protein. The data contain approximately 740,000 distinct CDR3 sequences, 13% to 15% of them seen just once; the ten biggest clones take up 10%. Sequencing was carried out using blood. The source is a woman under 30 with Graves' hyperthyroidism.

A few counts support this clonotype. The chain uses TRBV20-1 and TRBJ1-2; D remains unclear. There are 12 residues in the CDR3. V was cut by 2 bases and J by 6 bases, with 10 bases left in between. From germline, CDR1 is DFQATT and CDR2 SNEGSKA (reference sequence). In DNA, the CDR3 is TGCAGTGCTAGAACTGACATCCATGGCTACACCTTC. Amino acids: CSARTDIHGYTF.

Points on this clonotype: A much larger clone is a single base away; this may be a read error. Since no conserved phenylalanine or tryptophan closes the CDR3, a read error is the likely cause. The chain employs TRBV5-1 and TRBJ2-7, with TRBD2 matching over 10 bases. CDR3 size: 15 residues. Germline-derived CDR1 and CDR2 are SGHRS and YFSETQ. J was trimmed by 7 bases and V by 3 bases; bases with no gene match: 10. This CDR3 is CASSSIAGGSREQYL. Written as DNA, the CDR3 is TGCGCCAGCAGCTCGATAGCGGGAGGTTCGAGGGAGCAGTACCTC.

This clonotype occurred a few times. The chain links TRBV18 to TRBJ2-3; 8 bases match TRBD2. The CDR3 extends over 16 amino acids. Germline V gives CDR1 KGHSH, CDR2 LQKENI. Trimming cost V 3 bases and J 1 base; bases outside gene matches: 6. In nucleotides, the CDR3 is TGTGCCAGCTCACCGGGGACTAGGACGGGCACAGATACGCAGTATTTT. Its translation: CASSPGTRTGTDTQYF. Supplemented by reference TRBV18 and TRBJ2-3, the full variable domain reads NAGVMQNPRHLVRRRGQEARLRCSPMKGHSHVYWYRQLPEEGLKFMVYLQKENIIDESGMPKERFSAEFPKEGPSILRIQQVVRGDSAAYFCASSPGTRTGTDTQYFGPGTRLTVL.

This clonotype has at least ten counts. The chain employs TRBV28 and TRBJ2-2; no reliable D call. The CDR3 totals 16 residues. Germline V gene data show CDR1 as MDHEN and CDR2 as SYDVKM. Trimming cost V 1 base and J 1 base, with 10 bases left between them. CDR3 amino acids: CASSLLGRMNTGELFF. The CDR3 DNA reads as TGTGCCAGCAGTTTATTGGGAAGGATGAACACCGGGGAGCTGTTTTTT.

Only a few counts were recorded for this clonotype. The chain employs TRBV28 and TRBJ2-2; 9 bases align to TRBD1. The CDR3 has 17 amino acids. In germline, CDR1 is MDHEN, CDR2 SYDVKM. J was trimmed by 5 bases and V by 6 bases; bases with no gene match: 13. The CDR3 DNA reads TGTGCCAGCAGCTCCCCGGCACCGGGACAGGGAACCGGGGAGCTGTTTTTT. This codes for CASSSPAPGQGTGELFF.

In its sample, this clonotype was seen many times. The CDR3 DNA follows: TGTGCCAGCAGTCCGATGACTAGCGGGATCCTCTACGAGCAGTACTTC. Protein sequence: CASSPMTSGILYEQYF. The V gene is TRBV27, the J gene TRBJ2-7; 11 bases map to TRBD2. The CDR3 sequence is 16 residues long. V was pared by 5 bases and J by 3 bases, with 9 bases of the junction left unmatched. CDR1 and CDR2 from the germline V gene are MNHEY and SMNVEV (reference sequence).

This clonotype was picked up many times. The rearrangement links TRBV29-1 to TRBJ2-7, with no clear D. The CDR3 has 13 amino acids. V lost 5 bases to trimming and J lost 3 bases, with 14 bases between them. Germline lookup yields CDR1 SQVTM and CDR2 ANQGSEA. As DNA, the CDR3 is TGCAGCGTTCTGACGGCCTGGGGCTACGAGCAGTACTTC. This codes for CSVLTAWGYEQYF.

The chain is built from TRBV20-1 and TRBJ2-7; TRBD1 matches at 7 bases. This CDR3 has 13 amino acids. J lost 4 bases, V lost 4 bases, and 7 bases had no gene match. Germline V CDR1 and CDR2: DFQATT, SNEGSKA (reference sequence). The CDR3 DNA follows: TGCAGTGCTACCAACCCGGACAGGTACGAGCAGTACTTC. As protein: CSATNPDRYEQYF.

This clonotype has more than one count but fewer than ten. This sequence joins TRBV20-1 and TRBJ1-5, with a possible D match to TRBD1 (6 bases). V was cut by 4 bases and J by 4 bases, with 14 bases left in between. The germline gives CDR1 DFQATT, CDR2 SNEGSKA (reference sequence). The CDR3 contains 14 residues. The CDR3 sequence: CSAIRGRGNQPQHF. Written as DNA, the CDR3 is TGCAGTGCTATCCGGGGGAGGGGGAATCAGCCCCAGCATTTT.

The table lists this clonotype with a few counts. This CDR3 is CASSEGGAGTDGYTF. The CDR3 DNA reads as TGTGCCAGCAGTGAAGGGGGCGCCGGGACAGATGGCTACACCTTC. The rearrangement joins TRBV25-1 to TRBJ1-2, with 7 bases lining up with TRBD1. Germline trimming cut 2 bases from V and 6 bases from J; bases unmatched to any gene: 9. The length of the CDR3 is 15 residues. Germline V gives CDR1 MGHDK, CDR2 SYGVNS.

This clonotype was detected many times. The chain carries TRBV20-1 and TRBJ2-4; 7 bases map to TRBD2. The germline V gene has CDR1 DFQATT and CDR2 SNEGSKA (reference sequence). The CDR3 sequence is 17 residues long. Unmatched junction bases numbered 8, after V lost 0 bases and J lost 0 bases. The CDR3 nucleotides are TGCAGTGCTAGAGATCCGAGGACTAGTCTAGCCAAAAACATTCAGTACTTC. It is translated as CSARDPRTSLAKNIQYF.

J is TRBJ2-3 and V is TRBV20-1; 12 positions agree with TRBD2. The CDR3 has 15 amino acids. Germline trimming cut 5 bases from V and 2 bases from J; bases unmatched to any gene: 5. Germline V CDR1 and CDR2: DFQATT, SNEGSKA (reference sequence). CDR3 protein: CSADLAGGITDTQYF. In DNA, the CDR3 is TGCAGTGCTGACCTAGCGGGAGGGATCACAGATACGCAGTATTTT.

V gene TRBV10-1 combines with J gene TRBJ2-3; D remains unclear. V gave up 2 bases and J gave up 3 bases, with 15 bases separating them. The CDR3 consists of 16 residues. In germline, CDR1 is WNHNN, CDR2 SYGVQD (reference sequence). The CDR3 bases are TGCGCCAGCAGTGAGGGGAAAGGGTTCGGAACAGATACGCAGTATTTT. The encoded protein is CASSEGKGFGTDTQYF.

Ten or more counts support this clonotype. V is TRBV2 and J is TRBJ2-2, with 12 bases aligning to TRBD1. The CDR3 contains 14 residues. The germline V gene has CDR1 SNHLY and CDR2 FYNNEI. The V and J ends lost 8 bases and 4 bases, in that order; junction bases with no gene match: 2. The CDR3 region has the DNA TGTGCCAGCGGGGACAGGGGGCGCACCGGGGAGCTGTTTTTT. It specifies CASGDRGRTGELFF.

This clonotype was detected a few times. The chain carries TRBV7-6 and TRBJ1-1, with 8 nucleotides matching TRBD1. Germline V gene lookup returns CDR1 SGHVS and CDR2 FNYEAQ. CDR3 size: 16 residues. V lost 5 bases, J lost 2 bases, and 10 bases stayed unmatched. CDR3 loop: CASSPIPGTGNTEAFF. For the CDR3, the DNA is TGTGCCAGCAGCCCAATCCCCGGGACAGGTAACACTGAAGCTTTCTTT.

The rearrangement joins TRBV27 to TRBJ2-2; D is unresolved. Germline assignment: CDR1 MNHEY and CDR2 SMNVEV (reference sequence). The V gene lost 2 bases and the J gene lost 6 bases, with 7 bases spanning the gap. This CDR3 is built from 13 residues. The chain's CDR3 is CASSLSSAGELFF. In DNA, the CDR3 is TGTGCCAGCAGTTTAAGCTCGGCCGGGGAGCTGTTTTTT.

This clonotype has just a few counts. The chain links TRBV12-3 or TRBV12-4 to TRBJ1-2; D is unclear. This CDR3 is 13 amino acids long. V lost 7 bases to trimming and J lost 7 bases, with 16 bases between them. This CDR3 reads CASTNNLFGGYTF. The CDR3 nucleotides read TGTGCCAGCACCAACAATTTATTCGGTGGCTACACCTTC.

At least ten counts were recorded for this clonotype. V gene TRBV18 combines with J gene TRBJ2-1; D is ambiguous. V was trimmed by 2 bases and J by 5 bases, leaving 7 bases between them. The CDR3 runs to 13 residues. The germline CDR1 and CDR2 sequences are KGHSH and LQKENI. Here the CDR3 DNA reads TGTGCCAGCTCACCATCCAAGGACAATGAGCAGTTCTTC. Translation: CASSPSKDNEQFF.

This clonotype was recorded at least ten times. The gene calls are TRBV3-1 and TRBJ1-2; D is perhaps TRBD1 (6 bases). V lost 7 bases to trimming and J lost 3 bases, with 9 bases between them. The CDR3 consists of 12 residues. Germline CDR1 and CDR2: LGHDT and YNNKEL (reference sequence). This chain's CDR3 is CASTQGHYGYTF. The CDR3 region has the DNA TGTGCCAGCACGCAGGGGCACTATGGCTACACCTTC.

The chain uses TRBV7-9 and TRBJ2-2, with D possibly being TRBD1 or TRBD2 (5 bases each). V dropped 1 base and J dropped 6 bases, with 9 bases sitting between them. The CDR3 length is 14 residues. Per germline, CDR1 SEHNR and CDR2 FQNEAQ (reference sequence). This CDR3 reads CASSLGRGAGELFF. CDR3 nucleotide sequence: TGTGCCAGCAGCTTAGGCCGAGGGGCCGGGGAGCTGTTTTTT. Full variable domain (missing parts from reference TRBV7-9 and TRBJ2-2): DTGVSQNPRHKITKRGQNVTFRCDPISEHNRLYWYRQTLGQGPEFLTYFQNEAQLEKSRLLSDRFSAERPKGSFSTLEIQRTEQGDSAMYLCASSLGRGAGELFFGEGSRLTVL.

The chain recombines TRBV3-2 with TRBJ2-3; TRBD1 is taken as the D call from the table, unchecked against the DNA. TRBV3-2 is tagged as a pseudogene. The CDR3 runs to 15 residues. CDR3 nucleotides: TGTGCCAGCAGCCAAGAGGGGACAGGGTCAGATACGCAGTATTTT. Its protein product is CASSQEGTGSDTQYF.

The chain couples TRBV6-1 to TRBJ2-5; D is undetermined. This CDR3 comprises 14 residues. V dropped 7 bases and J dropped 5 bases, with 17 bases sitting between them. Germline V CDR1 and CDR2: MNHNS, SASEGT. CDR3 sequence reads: CASMNSAHGETQYF. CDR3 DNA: TGTGCCAGCATGAACAGCGCCCACGGGGAGACCCAGTACTTC.

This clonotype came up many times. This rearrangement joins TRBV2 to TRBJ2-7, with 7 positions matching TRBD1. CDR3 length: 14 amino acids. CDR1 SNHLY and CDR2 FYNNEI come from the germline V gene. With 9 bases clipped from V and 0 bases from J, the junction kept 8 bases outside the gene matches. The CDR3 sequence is CASLLTGSSYEQYF. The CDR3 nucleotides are TGTGCCAGTCTACTGACAGGGAGCTCCTACGAGCAGTACTTC. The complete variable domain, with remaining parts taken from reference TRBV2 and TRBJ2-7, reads EPEVTQTPSHQVTQMGQEVILRCVPISNHLYFYWYRQILGQKVEFLVSFYNNEISEKSEIFDDQFSVERPDGSNFTLKIRSTKLEDSAMYFCASLLTGSSYEQYFGPGTRLTVT.

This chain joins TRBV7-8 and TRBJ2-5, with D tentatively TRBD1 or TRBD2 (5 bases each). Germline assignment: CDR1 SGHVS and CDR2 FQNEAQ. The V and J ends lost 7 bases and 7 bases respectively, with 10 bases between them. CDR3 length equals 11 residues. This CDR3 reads CASIGGTTQYF. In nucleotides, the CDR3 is TGTGCCAGCATTGGTGGGACGACCCAGTACTTC. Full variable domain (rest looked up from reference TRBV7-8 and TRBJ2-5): GAGVSQSPRYKVAKRGQDVALRCDPISGHVSLFWYQQALGQGPEFLTYFQNEAQLDKSGLPSDRFFAERPEGSVSTLKIQRTQQEDSAVYLCASIGGTTQYFGPGTRLLVL.